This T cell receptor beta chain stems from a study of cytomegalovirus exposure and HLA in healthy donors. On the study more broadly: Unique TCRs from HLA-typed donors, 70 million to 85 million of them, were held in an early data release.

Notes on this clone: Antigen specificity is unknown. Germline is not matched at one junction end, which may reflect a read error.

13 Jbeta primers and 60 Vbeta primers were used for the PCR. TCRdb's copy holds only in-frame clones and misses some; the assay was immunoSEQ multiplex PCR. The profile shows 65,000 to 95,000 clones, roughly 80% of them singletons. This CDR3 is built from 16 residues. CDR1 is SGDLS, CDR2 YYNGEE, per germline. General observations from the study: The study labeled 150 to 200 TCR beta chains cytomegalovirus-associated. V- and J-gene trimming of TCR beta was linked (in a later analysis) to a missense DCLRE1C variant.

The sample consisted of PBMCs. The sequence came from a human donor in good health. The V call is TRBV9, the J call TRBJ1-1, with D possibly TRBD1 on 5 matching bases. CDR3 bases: TGTGCCAGCAGCGATCTTCGACGGGGGGTGAATACTGAAGCTTTCTTT. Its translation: CASSDLRRGVNTEAFF.